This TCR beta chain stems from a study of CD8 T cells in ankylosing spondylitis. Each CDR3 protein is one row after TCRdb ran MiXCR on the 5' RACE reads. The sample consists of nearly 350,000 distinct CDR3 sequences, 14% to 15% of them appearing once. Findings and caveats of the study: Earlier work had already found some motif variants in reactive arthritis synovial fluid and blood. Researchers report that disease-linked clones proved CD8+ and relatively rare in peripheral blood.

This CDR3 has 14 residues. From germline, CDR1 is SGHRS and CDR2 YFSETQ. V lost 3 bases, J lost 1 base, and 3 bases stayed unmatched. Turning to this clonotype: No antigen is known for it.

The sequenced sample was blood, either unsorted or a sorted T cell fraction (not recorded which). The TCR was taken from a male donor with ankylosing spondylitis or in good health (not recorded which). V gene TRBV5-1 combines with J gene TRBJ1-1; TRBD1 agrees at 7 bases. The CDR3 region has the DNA TGCGCCAGCAGCTCCCACAGGGGGAACACTGAAGCTTTCTTT. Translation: CASSSHRGNTEAFF.